The 21 T cell receptor beta chains in this list originate from one sample, sequenced in a study of cytomegalovirus exposure and HLA in healthy donors (dated by TCRdb to about 2017). The library was built by means of the immunoSEQ multiplex PCR assay. A mixture of 60 forward primers for TCR Vbeta segments and 13 reverse primers for TCR Jbeta segments was used in the multiplex PCR. In its TCRdb copy, this immuneACCESS table keeps in-frame sequences only and misses some clones. Where compared with another copy, unresolved V genes explain less than half of these, and the others have no known cause. Here the sample has 140,000 to 150,000 clones; around 80% occur a single time. The ten largest clones capture just over 4.5% of the sample. Sequencing input: PBMCs. These TCRs come from a man aged 40-55 years in good health and CMV-seronegative.

This chain uses TRBV29-1 with TRBJ2-7, with D possibly TRBD2 on 6 matching bases. CDR3 size: 16 residues. Trimming took 4 bases from V and 4 from J, leaving 23 bases between them. In germline, CDR1 is SQVTM, CDR2 ANQGSEA. The CDR3: CSVAHRGGDLGYEQYF. DNA of the CDR3: TGCAGCGTTGCCCATCGAGGAGGGGATCTGGGTTACGAGCAGTACTTC.

J is TRBJ1-2 and V is TRBV29-1; possible D gene TRBD1, 5 bases. Trimming took off 4 bases at V and 4 bases at J, with 13 bases between the two ends. Per the germline V gene, CDR1 is SQVTM and CDR2 is ANQGSEA. This CDR3 contains 13 residues. The CDR3 sequence: CSVVFDSFYGYTF. In nucleotides, the CDR3 is TGCAGCGTTGTATTTGACAGTTTCTATGGCTACACCTTC. Full variable domain (remainder filled in from reference TRBV29-1 and TRBJ1-2): SAVISQKPSRDICQRGTSLTIQCQVDSQVTMMFWYRQQPGQSLTLIATANQGSEATYESGFVIDKFPISRPNLTFSTLTVSNMSPEDSSIYLCSVVFDSFYGYTFGSGTRLTVV.

This chain joins TRBV11-2 and TRBJ2-2; D may be TRBD1 (6 bases). Trimming removed 7 bases from V and 5 bases from J, with 17 bases in between. CDR1 is SGHAT, CDR2 FQNNGV, per germline. The CDR3 is 15 residues long. CDR3 coding DNA: TGTGCCAGCAAAACGAGGCAGGGGTCAACCGGGGAGCTGTTTTTT. This codes for CASKTRQGSTGELFF.

The chain uses TRBV30 and TRBJ2-7; 10 bases match TRBD2. This CDR3 spans 14 amino acids. The ends lost 1 base at V and 2 bases at J; junction bases unmatched: 2. Germline lookup yields CDR1 GTSNPN and CDR2 SVGIG (reference sequence). CDR3: CAWSGLAGAYEQYF. The DNA of the CDR3 is TGTGCCTGGAGTGGACTAGCGGGTGCCTACGAGCAGTACTTC.

The rearrangement joins TRBV7-8 to TRBJ1-1, with TRBD1 as a possible D gene (5 bases). Trimming removed 5 bases at V and 6 bases at J, with 10 bases between. The germline V gene encodes CDR1 SGHVS and CDR2 FQNEAQ. The CDR3 contains 12 residues. The CDR3 DNA is TGTGCCAGCAGCCGTCTAGGGGCTGAAGCTTTCTTT. This translates into CASSRLGAEAFF. Together with reference TRBV7-8 and TRBJ1-1, the CDR3 gives the full variable domain: GAGVSQSPRYKVAKRGQDVALRCDPISGHVSLFWYQQALGQGPEFLTYFQNEAQLDKSGLPSDRFFAERPEGSVSTLKIQRTQQEDSAVYLCASSRLGAEAFFGQGTRLTVV.

The chain recombines TRBV7-2 with TRBJ2-1, with 7 positions matching TRBD2. This CDR3 region has 16 residues. CDR1 and CDR2 from the germline V gene are SGHTA and FQGNSA. J was trimmed by 5 bases and V by 0 bases; bases with no gene match: 7. In DNA, the CDR3 is TGTGCCAGCAGCTTAGCATCCAGCGGGGTAGACAATGAGCAGTTCTTC. Protein product: CASSLASSGVDNEQFF.

CDR3 nucleotide sequence: TGTGCCAGCAGCTGGGGACAGGGTGCCTACGAGCAGTACTTC. Translation: CASSWGQGAYEQYF. The chain is built from TRBV7-9 and TRBJ2-5; 9 bases map to TRBD1. The DNA end lines up better with TRBJ2-7; the J call may be wrong. Germline CDR1 reads SEHNR; CDR2 reads FQNEAQ (reference sequence). CDR3 size: 14 residues.

This clone was seen only a few times. The chain couples TRBV6-6 to TRBJ1-2; TRBD1 aligns across 8 bases. Germline trimming cut 7 bases from V and 9 bases from J; bases unmatched to any gene: 7. The germline CDR1 and CDR2 sequences are MNHNY and SVGAGI (reference sequence). This CDR3 has 12 amino acids. As DNA, the CDR3 is TGTGCCAGCACCCCGACAGGGGTTAGCTACACCTTC. Its translation is CASTPTGVSYTF.

The chain couples TRBV6-6 to TRBJ1-1; D remains unclear. Germline V gene lookup returns CDR1 MNHNY and CDR2 SVGAGI (reference sequence). The germline V and J ends were trimmed by 2 bases and 0 bases, with 7 bases remaining between them. The CDR3 spans 14 residues. The DNA for the CDR3 is TGTGCCAGCAGTTACCTCGGAGTGAACACTGAAGCTTTCTTT. Protein product: CASSYLGVNTEAFF.

This clone was seen just once. The rearrangement joins TRBV30 to TRBJ2-7, with 11 nucleotides matching TRBD1. V shed 1 base and J 7 bases; nucleotides not matched to a gene: 3. There are 13 residues in the CDR3. Germline V gene lookup returns CDR1 GTSNPN and CDR2 SVGIG (reference sequence). The DNA for the CDR3 is TGTGCCTGGAGTGGGACAGGGGGCTGGGAGCAGTACTTC. Translating it yields CAWSGTGGWEQYF.

The chain carries TRBV19 and TRBJ2-5, with D possibly being TRBD2 (5 bases). Germline V gene sequence: CDR1 LNHDA, CDR2 SQIVND (reference sequence). This CDR3 has 12 amino acids. The germline V and J ends were trimmed by 5 bases and 5 bases, with 9 bases remaining between them. CDR3 protein: CASSVGGETQYF. CDR3 nucleotides: TGTGCCAGTAGTGTAGGCGGGGAGACCCAGTACTTC.

The CDR3 region is CASSIVQNSYGYTF. CDR3 nucleotide sequence: TGTGCCAGTAGTATAGTTCAGAATTCCTATGGCTACACCTTC. The genes are TRBV19 and TRBJ1-2; D not certain. Trimming cost V 1 base and J 4 bases, with 10 bases left between them. The CDR3 has 14 amino acids. Germline V CDR1 and CDR2: LNHDA, SQIVND (reference sequence).

The chain carries TRBV6-5 and TRBJ1-1; TRBD1 matches 11 bases. V shed 5 bases, J shed 4 bases, and the junction held 3 bases outside the gene matches. This CDR3 is 14 amino acids long. The V gene's germline CDR1 is MNHEY and CDR2 SVGAGI. CDR3 sequence reads: CASSPDRGPTEAFF. The CDR3 DNA sequence: TGTGCCAGCAGTCCGGACAGGGGGCCCACTGAAGCTTTCTTT.

The gene calls are TRBV5-4 and TRBJ2-1; 8 bases fit TRBD1. The germline V gene has CDR1 SGHNT and CDR2 YYREEE (reference sequence). CDR3 length: 14 residues. V gave up 4 bases and J gave up 5 bases; unmatched junction bases: 5. The CDR3 is CASSMDRVDNEQFF. The DNA of the CDR3 is TGTGCCAGCAGCATGGACAGGGTAGACAATGAGCAGTTCTTC.

This sequence joins TRBV16 and TRBJ2-2, with 10 bases aligning to TRBD1. The germline V gene encodes CDR1 KGHSY and CDR2 FQNENV. With 3 bases clipped from V and 5 bases from J, the junction kept 3 bases outside the gene matches. The length of the CDR3 is 15 residues. The CDR3 nucleotides are TGTGCCAGCAGCCAGGACAGGGGGAAAACCGGGGAGCTGTTTTTT. Translation: CASSQDRGKTGELFF.

The chain is built from TRBV7-9 and TRBJ1-1; D is undetermined. Trimming cost V 2 bases and J 3 bases, with 13 bases left between them. The CDR3 has 15 residues. In germline, CDR1 is SEHNR, CDR2 FQNEAQ (reference sequence). The CDR3 spells CASSLLGSKDTEAFF. The CDR3 DNA reads as TGTGCCAGCAGCTTACTAGGATCGAAGGACACTGAAGCTTTCTTT.

The CDR3 nucleotides are TGTGCCAGCAGGGGCTACACAGATACGCAGTATTTT. It translates to CASRGYTDTQYF. V usage is TRBV6-1 and J usage is TRBJ2-3; D remains ambiguous. Germline V gives CDR1 MNHNS, CDR2 SASEGT. Trimming cost V 6 bases and J 2 bases, with 6 bases left between them. The CDR3 has 12 amino acids.

This rearrangement joins TRBV19 to TRBJ1-2; D not resolved. The germline gives CDR1 LNHDA, CDR2 SQIVND (reference sequence). V was trimmed by 7 bases and J by 8 bases, leaving 11 bases between them. This CDR3 contains 11 residues. The CDR3 protein is CASMVGGGYTF. CDR3 nucleotide sequence: TGTGCCAGTATGGTCGGAGGAGGCTACACCTTC.

This chain links TRBV7-8 with TRBJ2-7; 9 bases agree with TRBD2. CDR1 and CDR2 (germline): SGHVS, FQNEAQ. J lost 3 bases, V lost 5 bases, and 11 bases had no gene match. The CDR3 is 16 residues long. Here the CDR3 reads CASSHPTGTSYYEQYF. The CDR3 DNA is TGTGCCAGCAGCCACCCGACCGGGACTAGCTACTACGAGCAGTACTTC.

V and J are TRBV6-5 and TRBJ2-5, with D maybe TRBD2 (6 bases). Germline V lookup: CDR1 MNHEY, CDR2 SVGAGI. The CDR3 is made up of 14 amino acids. The CDR3 region is CAGGRGTPGETQYF. The DNA of the CDR3 is TGTGCTGGGGGACGGGGGACCCCGGGGGAGACCCAGTACTTC.

The chain has TRBV4-3 and TRBJ2-5; 8 positions match TRBD1. The CDR3 is made up of 16 amino acids. Unmatched junction bases numbered 8, after V lost 0 bases and J lost 5 bases. Germline CDR1 LGHNA, CDR2 YSLEER. The CDR3 is CASSQEGQGAGETQYF. The CDR3 nucleotides read TGCGCCAGCAGCCAAGAGGGCCAGGGGGCGGGTGAGACCCAGTACTTC.